This TCR beta chain derives from a study of blood T cells in healthy people across ages. CDR3 length equals 14 residues. Through a sample-barcoded 5' primer and a J-beta primer mix, a second PCR was run for roughly 6 to 11 cycles. Per sample, CDR3-containing paired-end reads numbered at least 3 million. MiXCR was run by TCRdb on the 5' RACE reads, yielding one entry per CDR3 protein. The sample holds about 800,000 distinct CDR3 sequences; around 25% are singletons and the top ten take more than 3%. Each donor's blood draw was 7.5 to 10 milliliters of peripheral blood. Comments on this clonotype: At one of its ends the junction is not consistent with the germline gene, which may arise from a read error.

These records were also assigned to another study, of T cells of mothers and their children. That paper notes: Both sample barcodes and 2-4 random nucleotides came from the M1S primer of the second PCR. The overlap seen between related mothers and children slightly exceeded that of unrelated pairs, though not significantly.

The rearrangement joins TRBV12-3 or TRBV12-4 to TRBJ1-4, with 8 bases identical to TRBD1. Sequencing input: blood. The clonotype was recovered from a boy aged 5-17 years in good health. CDR3 sequence: CASSPGGAGEKLSF. The CDR3 coding sequence is TGTGCCAGCAGTCCAGGGGGCGCGGGTGAAAAACTGTCTTTT.